The 30 T cell receptor beta chains given below trace back to one sample, sequenced in a study of blood T cell repertoires in COVID-19. The method was immunoSEQ multiplex PCR; TCRdb's version includes in-frame clones alone and lacks a portion of them. The data show about 190,000 clones, roughly four fifths seen once. Sequenced: peripheral blood. All receptors come from a woman in her thirties or forties with acute or convalescent COVID-19.

The J gene is TRBJ1-4, the V gene TRBV5-1; unclear D gene. The CDR3 sequence is 15 residues long. Germline loops: CDR1 SGHRS, CDR2 YFSETQ. The V end was cut by 5 bases, the J end by 0 bases, with 11 bases between. CDR3: CASRGTVTTNEKLFF. The DNA for the CDR3 is TGCGCCAGCAGGGGTACAGTAACAACTAATGAAAAACTGTTTTTT.

This clone has just a few counts. The chain links TRBV27 to TRBJ2-7; 8 bases line up with TRBD2. The ends lost 8 bases at V and 4 bases at J; junction bases unmatched: 10. Germline lookup yields CDR1 MNHEY and CDR2 SMNVEV (reference sequence). The CDR3 length is 14 residues. CDR3 sequence reads: CASGRAGGTYEQYF. CDR3 sequence (DNA): TGTGCCAGCGGTCGGGCGGGAGGAACATACGAGCAGTACTTC.

The chain uses TRBV18 and TRBJ1-2; D unresolved. Germline CDR1 reads KGHSH; CDR2 reads LQKENI. The CDR3 is made up of 14 amino acids. The V end lost 2 bases, the J end lost 5 bases, and 12 bases lay between the germline ends. The CDR3 sequence is CASSPFGGSYGYTF. CDR3 coding DNA: TGTGCCAGCTCACCATTTGGCGGATCGTATGGCTACACCTTC.

This clone was observed once. The chain combines TRBV5-1 with TRBJ2-7; possible D gene TRBD1, 5 bases. In germline, CDR1 is SGHRS, CDR2 YFSETQ. The CDR3 runs 15 residues. Trimming shortened V by 0 bases and J by 2 bases, and 12 bases separated the two germline ends. The CDR3 here is CASSLAAAGTYEQYF. The CDR3 region has the DNA TGCGCCAGCAGCTTGGCAGCAGCAGGGACCTACGAGCAGTACTTC. The whole variable domain, remainder taken from reference TRBV5-1 and TRBJ2-7, is KAGVTQTPRYLIKTRGQQVTLSCSPISGHRSVSWYQQTPGQGLQFLFEYFSETQRNKGNFPGRFSGRQFSNSRSEMNVSTLELGDSALYLCASSLAAAGTYEQYFGPGTRLTVT.

V is TRBV24-1 and J is TRBJ2-3; TRBD2 agrees at 7 bases. Germline V gene data show CDR1 as KGHDR and CDR2 as SFDVKD. This CDR3 has 14 amino acids. The ends lost 5 bases at V and 3 bases at J; junction bases unmatched: 4. This CDR3 reads CATSAAGETDTQYF. In DNA form, the CDR3 reads TGTGCCACCAGTGCCGCGGGAGAGACAGATACGCAGTATTTT.

The chain uses TRBV21-1 and TRBJ1-2; the table names TRBD1, a call not compared with the DNA. TRBV21-1 is noted as a pseudogene. The CDR3 has 17 amino acids. The CDR3, as DNA: TGTGCCAGCAGCAAAGGGGGACAGCACGGGGCTAACTATGGCTACACCTTC. Encoded protein: CASSKGGQHGANYGYTF.

V usage is TRBV18 and J usage is TRBJ2-1, with D possibly being TRBD1 (5 bases). The V gene's germline CDR1 is KGHSH and CDR2 LQKENI. The CDR3 length is 13 residues. Trimming took 6 bases from V and 7 from J, leaving 13 bases between them. CDR3 region: CASSDTLGNEQFF. The CDR3 bases are TGTGCCAGCTCGGACACCCTGGGTAATGAGCAGTTCTTC.

The chain is built from TRBV27 and TRBJ1-6, with unresolved D. Germline CDR1 MNHEY, CDR2 SMNVEV (reference sequence). V was cut by 6 bases and J by 6 bases, with 15 bases left in between. The CDR3 extends over 15 amino acids. The CDR3: CASRQDGRFNSPLHF. The DNA of the CDR3 is TGTGCCAGCAGACAAGACGGGAGATTTAATTCACCCCTCCACTTT.

The rearrangement joins TRBV7-3 to TRBJ2-1; 14 bases line up with TRBD2. The ends lost 4 bases at V and 2 bases at J; junction bases unmatched: 10. Germline V gene lookup returns CDR1 SGHTA and CDR2 FQGTGA. The CDR3 runs to 19 residues. The CDR3 spells CASSSKVPGLAGAYNEQFF. The CDR3 nucleotides read TGTGCCAGCAGCTCCAAGGTGCCGGGACTAGCGGGGGCCTACAATGAGCAGTTCTTC. The complete variable domain, with remaining parts taken from reference TRBV7-3 and TRBJ2-1, reads GAGVSQTPSNKVTEKGKYVELRCDPISGHTALYWYRQSLGQGPEFLIYFQGTGAADDSGLPNDRFFAVRPEGSVSTLKIQRTERGDSAVYLCASSSKVPGLAGAYNEQFFGPGTRLTVL.

V gene TRBV6-5 combines with J gene TRBJ2-1; maybe TRBD2 (7 bases). The CDR3 has 14 amino acids. Germline CDR1 is MNHEY and CDR2 is SVGAGI. The ends were cut back, 8 bases at V and 5 bases at J, with 16 bases in the middle. This chain's CDR3 is CASHPGGGNNEQFF. The CDR3 coding sequence is TGTGCCAGCCACCCGGGCGGGGGCAACAATGAGCAGTTCTTC.

This clone was observed a few times. The CDR3 nucleotides are TGTGCCAGCAGGGACCCGGGACAGGGGGAGGATGAGCAGTTCTTC. Its protein product is CASRDPGQGEDEQFF. The chain carries TRBV27 and TRBJ2-1, with 11 bases identical to TRBD1. Germline assignment: CDR1 MNHEY and CDR2 SMNVEV (reference sequence). Losses at the gene ends were 6 bases for V and 8 bases for J; bases not matched to a gene: 9. The CDR3 extends over 15 amino acids.

The rearrangement joins TRBV11-2 to TRBJ1-1, with D tentatively TRBD1 (5 bases). Trimming pared 3 bases from V and 4 bases from J, leaving 12 bases between. This CDR3 is built from 14 residues. The V gene's germline CDR1 is SGHAT and CDR2 FQNNGV. CDR3: CASSFTLGGTEAFF. Here the CDR3 DNA reads TGTGCCAGCAGCTTTACCCTCGGGGGCACTGAAGCTTTCTTT.

The chain joins TRBV5-4 to TRBJ2-1; D unresolved. Germline values: CDR1 SGHNT, CDR2 YYREEE (reference sequence). The CDR3 length is 11 residues. Between the trimmed V and J ends, which lost 4 bases and 6 bases, there was a span of 5 bases. This CDR3 reads CASSDSNEQFF. CDR3 bases: TGTGCCAGCAGCGATAGCAATGAGCAGTTCTTC.

J is TRBJ1-5 and V is TRBV5-6; no clear D. V was clipped by 0 bases and J by 2 bases, with 21 bases between them. Germline assignment: CDR1 SGHDT and CDR2 YYEEEE. This CDR3 contains 19 residues. The CDR3 is CASSLGPGRVSYGNQPQHF. The CDR3 coding sequence is TGTGCCAGCAGCTTGGGGCCGGGGAGGGTTAGCTACGGCAATCAGCCCCAGCATTTT.

This clone was counted between two and nine times. This chain links TRBV2 with TRBJ2-1; the D is unclear. This CDR3 has 14 amino acids. Trimming removed 8 bases at V and 0 bases at J, with 11 bases between. Germline V gene sequence: CDR1 SNHLY, CDR2 FYNNEI. The CDR3 DNA sequence: TGTGCCAGCCAACACAGAAGCTCCTACAATGAGCAGTTCTTC. As protein: CASQHRSSYNEQFF.

V usage is TRBV7-9 and J usage is TRBJ2-3; D is unresolved. V was cut by 5 bases and J by 3 bases, with 12 bases left in between. The CDR3 loop spans 14 amino acids. Germline lookup yields CDR1 SEHNR and CDR2 FQNEAQ (reference sequence). CDR3 DNA: TGTGCCAGCAGCCGTAGTTTCGTTACAGATACGCAGTATTTT. Residues: CASSRSFVTDTQYF. Looking up the rest from reference TRBV7-9 and TRBJ2-3 gives the full variable domain: DTGVSQNPRHKITKRGQNVTFRCDPISEHNRLYWYRQTLGQGPEFLTYFQNEAQLEKSRLLSDRFSAERPKGSFSTLEIQRTEQGDSAMYLCASSRSFVTDTQYFGPGTRLTVL.

The V gene is TRBV6-5, the J gene TRBJ2-2, with 7 bases identical to TRBD2. J gave up 0 bases and V 7 bases, and 5 bases lay outside the gene matches. The V gene's germline CDR1 is MNHEY and CDR2 SVGAGI. CDR3 size: 15 residues. Here the CDR3 DNA reads TGTGCCAGCACCCACCTAGCGGCGAACACCGGGGAGCTGTTTTTT. Translated: CASTHLAANTGELFF.

The chain has TRBV7-9 and TRBJ1-4; TRBD1 agrees at 9 bases. The CDR3 is 12 amino acids. Trimming removed 4 bases from V and 17 bases from J; junction bases left unmatched: 8. CDR1 and CDR2 (germline): SEHNR, FQNEAQ (reference sequence). The chain's CDR3 is CASSSHRGLAFF. The CDR3 nucleotides read TGTGCCAGCAGCTCCCACAGGGGGCTGGCCTTTTTT.

This clone turned up a few times. J is TRBJ2-7 and V is TRBV2, with D uncertain. V was cut by 5 bases and J by 10 bases, with 12 bases left in between. Germline CDR1 and CDR2: SNHLY and FYNNEI. This CDR3 spans 11 amino acids. The CDR3 here is CASSPAQRQYF. The CDR3 DNA reads as TGTGCCAGCAGTCCCGCGCAGCGACAGTACTTC.

The chain combines TRBV12-5 with TRBJ1-3, with 7 bases lining up with TRBD1. There are 14 residues in the CDR3. J lost 1 base, V lost 6 bases, and 3 bases had no gene match. Germline assignment: CDR1 LGHNT and CDR2 FRNRAP. CDR3 protein: CASGDRNSGNTIYF. The CDR3 nucleotides are TGTGCTAGTGGGGACAGGAATTCTGGAAACACCATATATTTT.

This rearrangement joins TRBV5-1 to TRBJ2-1, with D perhaps matching TRBD2 (5 bases). Germline V gene sequence: CDR1 SGHRS, CDR2 YFSETQ. Trimming cost V 4 bases and J 8 bases, with 10 bases left between them. CDR3 size: 12 residues. DNA for the CDR3: TGCGCCAGCAGCGAAACTAGTTATGAGCAGTTCTTC. This sequence encodes CASSETSYEQFF.

A single count supports this clone. This sequence joins TRBV28 and TRBJ2-7; tentative D call: TRBD1 (5 bases). Germline assignment: CDR1 MDHEN and CDR2 SYDVKM. Trimming took off 7 bases at V and 3 bases at J, with 16 bases between the two ends. The CDR3 is 14 amino acids. CDR3: CASNSPGHSYEQYF. In DNA, the CDR3 is TGTGCCAGCAACTCACCAGGACACAGCTACGAGCAGTACTTC.

The chain recombines TRBV7-2 with TRBJ2-7; maybe TRBD2 (7 bases). CDR1 SGHTA and CDR2 FQGNSA come from the germline V gene. CDR3 length equals 15 residues. Trimming shortened V by 3 bases and J by 5 bases, and 17 bases separated the two germline ends. CDR3 sequence reads: CASSLAGAPYHEQYF. The DNA of the CDR3 is TGTGCCAGCAGCTTGGCGGGGGCCCCTTACCACGAGCAGTACTTC.

The chain is built from TRBV11-2 and TRBJ2-7; D unclear. CDR1 and CDR2 from the germline V gene are SGHAT and FQNNGV. The CDR3 extends over 14 amino acids. Trimming took off 5 bases at V and 0 bases at J, with 11 bases between the two ends. Here the CDR3 reads CASSENYSSYEQYF. For the CDR3, the DNA is TGTGCCAGCAGCGAAAATTACAGCTCCTACGAGCAGTACTTC.

The chain combines TRBV28 with TRBJ2-5; 7 bases fit TRBD1. Germline assignment: CDR1 MDHEN and CDR2 SYDVKM. V lost 6 bases, J lost 4 bases, and 14 bases stayed unmatched. The CDR3 totals 16 residues. The CDR3 reads CASSTTGAQWGETQYF. The CDR3 DNA reads TGTGCCAGCAGCACCACAGGGGCCCAATGGGGAGAGACCCAGTACTTC.

This clone was seen only once. The rearrangement joins TRBV6-5 to TRBJ1-5, with D possibly being TRBD1 (6 bases). With 7 bases removed from V and 4 bases from J, the gap between germline ends came to 11 bases. Germline lookup yields CDR1 MNHEY and CDR2 SVGAGI. The CDR3 runs 13 residues. The CDR3 spells CASTLQGNQPQHF. The CDR3 nucleotides are TGTGCCAGCACCTTACAGGGTAATCAGCCCCAGCATTTT.

The gene calls are TRBV27 and TRBJ1-2; 7 bases are shared with TRBD1. The length of the CDR3 is 18 residues. Losses at the gene ends were 0 bases for V and 4 bases for J; bases not matched to a gene: 14. Looked up from germline, CDR1 is MNHEY and CDR2 is SMNVEV (reference sequence). CDR3 in DNA: TGTGCCAGCAGTTTATCTTCCGGGACAGCTTGGGGGGCCTATGGCTACACCTTC. Translation gives CASSLSSGTAWGAYGYTF.

The CDR3 sequence: CASSLWQNTGELFF. The CDR3 DNA reads TGTGCCAGCAGTTTATGGCAGAACACCGGGGAGCTGTTTTTT. This chain links TRBV27 with TRBJ2-2; D gene uncertain. Germline CDR1 MNHEY, CDR2 SMNVEV (reference sequence). Trimming removed 1 base at V and 1 base at J, with 4 bases between. The CDR3 length is 14 residues.

The V gene is TRBV12-3 or TRBV12-4, the J gene TRBJ1-4, with unresolved D. V was clipped by 3 bases and J by 7 bases, with 6 bases between them. The CDR3 length is 12 residues. CDR3 DNA sequence: TGTGCCAGCAGTTTCTCCAGTGAAAAACTGTTTTTT. Residues: CASSFSSEKLFF.

The rearrangement uses TRBV19 and TRBJ2-7; 9 nucleotides match TRBD1. The CDR3 extends over 15 amino acids. With 7 bases clipped from V and 1 base from J, the junction kept 8 bases outside the gene matches. Germline V gene sequence: CDR1 LNHDA, CDR2 SQIVND (reference sequence). The CDR3 sequence: CASTKGQGASYEQYF. CDR3 coding DNA: TGTGCCAGTACGAAGGGACAGGGTGCTTCCTACGAGCAGTACTTC.